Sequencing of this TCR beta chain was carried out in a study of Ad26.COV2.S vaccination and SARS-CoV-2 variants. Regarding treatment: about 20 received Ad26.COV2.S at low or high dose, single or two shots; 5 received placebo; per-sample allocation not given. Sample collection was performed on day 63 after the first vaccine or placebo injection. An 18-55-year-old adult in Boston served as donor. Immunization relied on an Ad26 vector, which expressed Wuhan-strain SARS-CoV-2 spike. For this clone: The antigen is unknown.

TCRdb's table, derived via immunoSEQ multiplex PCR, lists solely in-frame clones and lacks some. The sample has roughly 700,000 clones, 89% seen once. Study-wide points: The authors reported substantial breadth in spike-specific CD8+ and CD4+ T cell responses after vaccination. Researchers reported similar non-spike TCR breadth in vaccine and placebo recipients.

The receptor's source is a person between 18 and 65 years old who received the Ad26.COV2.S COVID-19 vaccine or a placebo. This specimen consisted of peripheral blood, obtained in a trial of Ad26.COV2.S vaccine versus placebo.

CDR3 sequence (DNA): TGTGCCTGGAGACCCGCTAGTAACATGAACACTGAAGCTTTCTTT. Its translation: CAWRPASNMNTEAFF. The chain links TRBV30 to TRBJ1-1; D is unclear. The V end was cut by 3 bases, the J end by 0 bases, with 14 bases between. Germline lookup yields CDR1 GTSNPN and CDR2 SVGIG (reference sequence). CDR3 length: 15 amino acids.